What follows are 8 T cell receptor beta chains derived from one specimen sequenced in a study of early T cells in non-severe SARS-CoV-2 infection. TCRdb re-called the 5' RACE reads with MiXCR, one entry per CDR3 protein. The repertoire holds 50,000 to 75,000 distinct CDR3 sequences, with around 12% as singletons. The specimen comprised whole blood, sampled at baseline. The receptor source for this set is an adult who was a healthcare worker with PCR-confirmed SARS-CoV-2 infection or an uninfected control (not recorded which). The donor label of this sample is uncertain.

This clonotype was seen at least ten times. This chain links TRBV28 with TRBJ2-2; D gene uncertain. The CDR3 runs to 13 residues. V lost 5 bases to trimming and J lost 3 bases, with 7 bases between them. Germline values: CDR1 MDHEN, CDR2 SYDVKM. The DNA of the CDR3 is TGTGCCAGCAGTATGGGTGACACCGGGGAGCTGTTTTTT. Amino acid sequence: CASSMGDTGELFF.

The chain employs TRBV3-1 and TRBJ2-1, with D perhaps TRBD1 (8 bases). The CDR3 is 15 residues long. Germline V gene data show CDR1 as LGHDT and CDR2 as YNNKEL (reference sequence). Trimming took off 3 bases at V and 7 bases at J, with 16 bases between the two ends. The CDR3 nucleotides read TGTGCCAGCAGCCACCTAACAGGGGGAGGGAATGAGCAGTTCTTC. Its translation: CASSHLTGGGNEQFF.

This clonotype was picked up a small number of times. The chain recombines TRBV7-2 with TRBJ1-2; D unclear. This CDR3 has 11 amino acids. Trimming pared 5 bases from V and 8 bases from J, leaving 9 bases between. Germline CDR1 is SGHTA and CDR2 is FQGNSA. CDR3 coding DNA: TGTGCCAGCAGCCCCGGACGCGGCTACACCTTC. Translating it yields CASSPGRGYTF. Looking up the rest from reference TRBV7-2 and TRBJ1-2 gives the full variable domain: GAGVSQSPSNKVTEKGKDVELRCDPISGHTALYWYRQSLGQGLEFLIYFQGNSAPDKSGLPSDRFSAERTGGSVSTLTIQRTQQEDSAVYLCASSPGRGYTFGSGTRLTVV.

Only a few counts were recorded for this clonotype. V gene TRBV29-1 combines with J gene TRBJ2-5; D is undetermined. The germline V gene has CDR1 SQVTM and CDR2 ANQGSEA. Trimming stripped 7 bases from V and 0 bases from J, with 3 bases between. The CDR3 has 10 amino acids. CDR3 nucleotides: TGCAGCGAGCACCAAGAGACCCAGTACTTC. Translated, it gives CSEHQETQYF.

This chain links TRBV29-1 with TRBJ1-3; D is undetermined. Germline V gene lookup returns CDR1 SQVTM and CDR2 ANQGSEA. This CDR3 has 14 residues. The V end lost 6 bases, the J end lost 0 bases, and 12 bases lay between the germline ends. The CDR3 DNA sequence: TGCAGCGTCCACCTAGAGAGCTCTGGAAACACCATATATTTT. Encoded protein: CSVHLESSGNTIYF.

Only a few counts were recorded for this clonotype. The chain couples TRBV6-5 to TRBJ1-1, with D maybe TRBD1 (6 bases). This CDR3 region has 17 residues. The V end lost 2 bases, the J end lost 0 bases, and 16 bases lay between the germline ends. Germline V lookup: CDR1 MNHEY, CDR2 SVGAGI. The CDR3: CASSYQSRGALNTEAFF. In DNA form, the CDR3 reads TGTGCCAGCAGTTACCAGTCCAGGGGCGCGCTGAACACTGAAGCTTTCTTT.

This clonotype was seen a few times. As DNA, the CDR3 is TGTGCCAGCAGCCGACAGAGCGGCTACACCTTC. Translation: CASSRQSGYTF. The rearrangement joins TRBV11-2 to TRBJ1-2, with D perhaps matching TRBD1 (5 bases). The CDR3 is 11 amino acids. The V end was cut by 5 bases, the J end by 8 bases, with 9 bases between. CDR1 is SGHAT and CDR2 is FQNNGV in the germline V gene.

This clonotype appeared a few times. The V and J genes are TRBV11-2 and TRBJ2-1, with 11 bases fitting TRBD2. This CDR3 spans 16 amino acids. V was pared by 3 bases and J by 6 bases, with 7 bases of the junction left unmatched. In germline, CDR1 is SGHAT, CDR2 FQNNGV. Written as DNA, the CDR3 is TGTGCCAGCAGCTTTATAGCGGGGGGGCCGATCAATGAGCAGTTCTTC. It codes for CASSFIAGGPINEQFF.